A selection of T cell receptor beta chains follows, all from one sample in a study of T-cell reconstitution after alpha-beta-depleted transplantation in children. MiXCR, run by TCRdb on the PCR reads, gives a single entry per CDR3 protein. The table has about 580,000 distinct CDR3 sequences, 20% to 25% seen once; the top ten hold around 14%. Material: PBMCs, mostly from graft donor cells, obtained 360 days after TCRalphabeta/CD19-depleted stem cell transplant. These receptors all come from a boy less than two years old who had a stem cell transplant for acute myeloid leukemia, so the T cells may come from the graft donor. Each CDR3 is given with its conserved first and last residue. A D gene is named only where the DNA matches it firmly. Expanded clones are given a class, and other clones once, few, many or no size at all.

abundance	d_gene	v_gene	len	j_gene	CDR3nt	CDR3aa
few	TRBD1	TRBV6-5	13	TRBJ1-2	TGTGCCAGCAGTTACGAGGGGGCGTATGGCTACACCTTC	CASSYEGAYGYTF
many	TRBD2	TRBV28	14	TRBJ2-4	TGTGCCAGCAGTTTTAAAGCGGGGGCAAACATTCAGTACTTC	CASSFKAGANIQYF
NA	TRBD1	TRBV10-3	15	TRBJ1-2	TGTGCCATCAGTGAATCGGACAGGAGGGGTGGTGGCTACACCTTC	CAISESDRRGGGYTF
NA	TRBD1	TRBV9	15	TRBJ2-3	TGTGCCAGCAGCGTAGTGGCAGGGGGCATAGATACGCAGTATTTT	CASSVVAGGIDTQYF
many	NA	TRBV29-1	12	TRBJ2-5	TGCAGCGTTGGTGGGACACAAGAGACCCAGTACTTC	CSVGGTQETQYF
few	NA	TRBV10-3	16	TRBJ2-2	TGTGCCATCAGTGCCGCGGCGGGGGCTTGGGCCGGGGAGCTGTTTTTT	CAISAAAGAWAGELFF
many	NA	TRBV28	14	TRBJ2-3	TGTGCCAGCAGTTTACAGCGGCGCACAGATACGCAGTATTTT	CASSLQRRTDTQYF
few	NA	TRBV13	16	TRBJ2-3	TGTGCCAGCAGCTTAGGCTTCGGGACGAGGTCAGATACGCAGTATTTT	CASSLGFGTRSDTQYF
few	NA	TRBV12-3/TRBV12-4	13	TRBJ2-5	TGTGCCAGCAGTTTCCTGGGTAAAGAGACCCAGTACTTC	CASSFLGKETQYF
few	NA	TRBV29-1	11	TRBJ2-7	TGCAGCGTTGCCCTGAGGGACGAGCAGTACTTC	CSVALRDEQYF
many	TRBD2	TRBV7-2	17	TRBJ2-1	TGTGCCAGCAGCCCACTAGCGGGGGGTATCCTAGCCAATGAGCAGTTCTTC	CASSPLAGGILANEQFF
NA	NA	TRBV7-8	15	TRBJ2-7	TGTGCCAGCGCCAAGGGATTAGCGGAGTCCTACGAGCAGTACTTC	CASAKGLAESYEQYF
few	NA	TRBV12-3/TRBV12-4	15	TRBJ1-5	TGTGCCAGCAGCGAGGGGATACACCTGGGTCAGCCCCAGCATTTT	CASSEGIHLGQPQHF
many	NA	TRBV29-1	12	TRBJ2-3	TGCAGCGTTGCCGCACAGAAAGATACGCAGTATTTT	CSVAAQKDTQYF
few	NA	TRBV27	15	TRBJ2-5	TGTGCCAGCAAGAGACGGATGGTAATCCAAGAGACCCAGTACTTC	CASKRRMVIQETQYF
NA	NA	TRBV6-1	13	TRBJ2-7	TGTGCCAGCAAAGATGGGGGATACTACGAGCAGTACTTC	CASKDGGYYEQYF
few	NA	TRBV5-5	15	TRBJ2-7	TGTGCCAGCAGCTTGGGGGGTCTCCTCACCTACGAGCAGTACTTC	CASSLGGLLTYEQYF
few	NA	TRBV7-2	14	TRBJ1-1	TGTGCCAGCAGCTTAAGGACCCGGACCGCTGAAGCTTTCTTT	CASSLRTRTAEAFF
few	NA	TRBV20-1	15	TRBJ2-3	TGCAGTGCGGACGAACGGACCCTCAGGACAGATACGCAGTATTTT	CSADERTLRTDTQYF
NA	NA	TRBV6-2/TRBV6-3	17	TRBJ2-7	TGTGCCAGCAGTTACCTCGACTTAGACAGTAATGACTACGAGCAGTACTTC	CASSYLDLDSNDYEQYF
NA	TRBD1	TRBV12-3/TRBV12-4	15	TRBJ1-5	TGTGCCAGCAGTTTGTGGAGGGGGCGCGTAGAGCCCCAGCATTTT	CASSLWRGRVEPQHF
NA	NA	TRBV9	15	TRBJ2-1	TGTGCCAGCAGCGCCGACAGTATCGTCGGCAATGAGCAGTTCTTC	CASSADSIVGNEQFF
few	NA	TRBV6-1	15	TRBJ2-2	TGTGCCACCAAAGAGGGGCAGCCTCACACCGGGGAGCTGTTTTTT	CATKEGQPHTGELFF
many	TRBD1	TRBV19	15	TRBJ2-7	TGTGCCAGTAGTAAGGACAGGGGCCTCTCCTACGAGCAGTACTTC	CASSKDRGLSYEQYF
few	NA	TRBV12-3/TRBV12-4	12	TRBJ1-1	TGTGCCAGCAGTTTTTCAACCTCAGGGGCTTTCTTT	CASSFSTSGAFF
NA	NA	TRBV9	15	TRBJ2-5	TGTGCCAGCAGCGGTGCAGGGCGGACCCAAGAGACCCAGTACTTC	CASSGAGRTQETQYF
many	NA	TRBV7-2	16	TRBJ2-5	TGTGCCAGCAGCTTAGCGGTTGCGACAGCGCCGGAGACCCAGTACTTC	CASSLAVATAPETQYF
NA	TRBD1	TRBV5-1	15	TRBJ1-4	TGCGCCAGCAGCCCCTCGACAGGGGCGGATGAAAAACTGTTTTTT	CASSPSTGADEKLFF
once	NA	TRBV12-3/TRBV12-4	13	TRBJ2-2	TGTGCTAGTGGTTTTACCCCCAGCGGGGAGCTGTTTTTT	CASGFTPSGELFF
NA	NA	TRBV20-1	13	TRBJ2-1	TGCAGTGCTAGATGGGTGAATCGGGATGAGCAGTTCTTC	CSARWVNRDEQFF
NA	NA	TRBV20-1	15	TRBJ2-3	TGCAGTGCTAGAGATGTAGCCTCTAGCACAGATACGCAGTATTTT	CSARDVASSTDTQYF
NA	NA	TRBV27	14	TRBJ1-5	TGTGCCAGCAGTTCGACAGGCCCGGGGAGGTCCCAGCATTTT	CASSSTGPGRSQHF
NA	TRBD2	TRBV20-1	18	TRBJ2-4	TGCAGTGCCCACCTACTAGCGGGGGCCGGCTTAGCCAAAAACATTCAGTACTTC	CSAHLLAGAGLAKNIQYF
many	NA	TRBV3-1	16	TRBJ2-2	TGTGCCAGCAGCCACCGGGGCAGCTGGAACACCGGGGAGCTGTTTTTT	CASSHRGSWNTGELFF
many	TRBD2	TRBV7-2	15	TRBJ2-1	TGTGCCAGCAGCTTAAGCGGGGGGTTCTACAATGAGCAGTTCTTC	CASSLSGGFYNEQFF
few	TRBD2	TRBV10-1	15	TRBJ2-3	TGCGCCAGCAGTCTCCTAGCGGGGCTCACAGATACGCAGTATTTT	CASSLLAGLTDTQYF
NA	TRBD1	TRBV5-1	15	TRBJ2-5	TGCGCCAGCAGCCCTGACAGGGCCCTCCAAGAGACCCAGTACTTC	CASSPDRALQETQYF
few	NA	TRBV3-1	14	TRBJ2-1	TGTGCCAGCAGTGACCGACCCTCGTTTCCTGAGCAGTTCTTC	CASSDRPSFPEQFF
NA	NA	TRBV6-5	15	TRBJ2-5	TGTGCCAGCAGTCGCCTCTCAGGGAAGCAAGAGACCCAGTACTTC	CASSRLSGKQETQYF
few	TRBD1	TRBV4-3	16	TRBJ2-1	TGCGCCAGCAGCCTTCCCGGGACAGGGTCTTACAATGAGCAGTTCTTC	CASSLPGTGSYNEQFF
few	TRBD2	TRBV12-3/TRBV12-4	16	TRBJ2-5	TGTGCCAGCAGTTCCCCTCGCCTAGCGGGGATGGAGACCCAGTACTTC	CASSSPRLAGMETQYF
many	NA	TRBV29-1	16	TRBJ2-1	TGCAGCGTTGAAAGACGAGGTGGCAGGGATTACAATGAGCAGTTCTTC	CSVERRGGRDYNEQFF
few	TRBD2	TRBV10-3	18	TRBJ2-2	TGTGCCATCAGTGCCCGGGCAAGCGGGGCGACGAACACCGGGGAGCTGTTTTTT	CAISARASGATNTGELFF
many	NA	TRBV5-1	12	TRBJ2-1	TGCGCCAGCACACCCCAGGGGAATGAGCAGTTCTTC	CASTPQGNEQFF
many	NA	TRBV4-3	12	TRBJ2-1	TGCGCCAGCAGCCAAGTGGCTCATGAGCAGTTCTTC	CASSQVAHEQFF
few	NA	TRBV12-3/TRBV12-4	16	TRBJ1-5	TGTGCCAGCAGTTTAAGAGGACCGTATAGCAATCAGCCCCAGCATTTT	CASSLRGPYSNQPQHF
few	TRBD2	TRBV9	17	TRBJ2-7	TGTGCCAGCAGCGCCGGGACTAGCGGGGGACGAACCTACGAGCAGTACTTC	CASSAGTSGGRTYEQYF